This passage covers 17 T cell receptor beta chains from one sample sequenced in a study of prognosis after radiotherapy for stage I lung cancer listed by TCRdb under 2021. These reads were obtained on an Illumina HiSeq 3000. Two rounds of multiplex PCR were used to amplify the TCR beta CDR3 region from genomic DNA. In the first PCR round, primers specific to each TRBV and TRBJ gene were used, and the primer sequences were filed in Chinese patent CN105087789A. Starting from the raw public reads, TCRdb applied fastp trimming at Q25, assembled clones with MiXCR and retained in-frame beta chains. Rows with one shared CDR3 protein collapse into an entry with the most common genes and DNA. The sample table shows around 31,000 distinct CDR3 sequences, and 25% to 35% are seen once. The top ten hold 33% of the sample. Sequencing was performed on PBMCs, taken before or after stereotactic body radiation therapy (not recorded which). The receptors were sampled from a donor over 45 with non-small cell lung cancer.

This clonotype was detected many times. This sequence joins TRBV5-1 and TRBJ2-1; D possibly corresponds to TRBD1 (6 bases). The CDR3 totals 16 residues. Germline V gives CDR1 SGHRS, CDR2 YFSETQ. The V end lost 4 bases, the J end lost 1 base, and 15 bases lay between the germline ends. The CDR3 protein is CASSMRQAQSYNEQFF. CDR3 DNA: TGCGCCAGCAGCATGAGACAGGCCCAATCCTACAATGAGCAGTTCTTC.

This clonotype was recorded at least ten times. V is TRBV5-1 and J is TRBJ1-2; D ambiguous. This CDR3 is 15 amino acids long. Germline V gene lookup returns CDR1 SGHRS and CDR2 YFSETQ. Between the trimmed V and J ends, which lost 3 bases and 0 bases, there was a span of 12 bases. In DNA form, the CDR3 reads TGCGCCAGCAGCTCCGTGGCAGACTCTAACTATGGCTACACCTTC. It specifies CASSSVADSNYGYTF.

The chain joins TRBV20-1 to TRBJ1-2; D gene uncertain. Germline V CDR1 and CDR2: DFQATT, SNEGSKA (reference sequence). This CDR3 region has 17 residues. V was trimmed by 0 bases and J by 0 bases, leaving 17 bases between them. The CDR3 nucleotides are TGCAGTGCTAGAGATAGTGGGAGGGAGGACGCTAACTATGGCTACACCTTC. This translates into CSARDSGREDANYGYTF.

This clonotype was picked up many times. The rearrangement joins TRBV12-3 or TRBV12-4 to TRBJ1-2; 9 bases are a match to TRBD1. Germline trimming cut 4 bases from V and 8 bases from J; bases unmatched to any gene: 8. The CDR3 covers 14 residues. The CDR3, as DNA: TGTGCCAGCAGTTCCCCGGGACAGGGCGAAGGCTACACCTTC. Amino acid sequence: CASSSPGQGEGYTF.

Comments on this clonotype: A much larger clone differs by one base, so this may be a read error. The chain combines TRBV10-3 with TRBJ2-1, with D unclear. The V gene lost 0 bases and the J gene lost 3 bases, with 15 bases spanning the gap. CDR3 length: 17 residues. The V gene's germline CDR1 is ENHRY and CDR2 SYGVKD. The CDR3 bases are TGTGCCATCAGTGAGTCGCTCGGTATCGGCGACTACAATGAGCAGTTCTTC. Its translation: CAISESLGIGDYNEQFF.

This clonotype was detected many times. V is TRBV27 and J is TRBJ2-7; perhaps TRBD1 as D (6 bases). Trimming took off 6 bases at V and 0 bases at J, with 15 bases between the two ends. Germline V CDR1 and CDR2: MNHEY, SMNVEV (reference sequence). The CDR3 covers 15 residues. CDR3 protein: CASSPAAGASYEQYF. The CDR3 DNA is TGTGCCAGCAGCCCCGCGGCAGGGGCCTCCTACGAGCAGTACTTC.

The genes are TRBV12-3 or TRBV12-4 and TRBJ2-3; D could derive from TRBD1 or TRBD2 (5 bases each). This CDR3 is 14 amino acids long. The V gene lost 10 bases and the J gene lost 3 bases, with 17 bases spanning the gap. The CDR3 bases are TGTGCCATCCGTCGGGACCTAGGGACAGATACGCAGTATTTT. Protein: CAIRRDLGTDTQYF.

This clonotype was seen repeatedly, ten times or more. The chain carries TRBV6-1 and TRBJ2-6, with D unclear. Germline CDR1 MNHNS, CDR2 SASEGT. This CDR3 spans 15 amino acids. The ends were cut back, 6 bases at V and 2 bases at J, with 11 bases in the middle. The chain's CDR3 is CASRLRGAGANVLTF. The CDR3 bases are TGTGCCAGCAGGCTCCGAGGCGCTGGGGCCAACGTCCTGACTTTC.

This clonotype ranks as medium-sized. The chain links TRBV6-1 to TRBJ1-2; D gene ambiguous. V lost 6 bases to trimming and J lost 8 bases, with 13 bases between them. Per the germline V gene, CDR1 is MNHNS and CDR2 is SASEGT. CDR3 length: 12 residues. CDR3 amino acids: CASRRSLGGYTF. For the CDR3, the DNA is TGTGCCAGCAGACGATCATTAGGGGGCTACACCTTC.

This clonotype was seen many times. The chain links TRBV20-1 to TRBJ1-3; D is unresolved. CDR1 is DFQATT, CDR2 SNEGSKA, per germline (reference sequence). CDR3 length: 15 residues. V lost 2 bases, J lost 0 bases, and 11 bases lay in between. CDR3 nucleotide sequence: TGCAGTGCTAGACAGCGCGGAAGCTCTGGAAACACCATATATTTT. Encoded protein: CSARQRGSSGNTIYF.

V and J are TRBV9 and TRBJ2-2; no reliable D call. Trimming cost V 7 bases and J 4 bases, with 14 bases left between them. From germline, CDR1 is SGDLS and CDR2 YYNGEE. This CDR3 spans 14 amino acids. In DNA form, the CDR3 reads TGTGCCAGCCGTAAGCTATCGAGCACCGGGGAGCTGTTTTTT. Its translation is CASRKLSSTGELFF.

This clonotype was recorded at least ten times. This rearrangement joins TRBV12-3 or TRBV12-4 to TRBJ1-2, with D tentatively TRBD1 (5 bases). This CDR3 region has 13 residues. Trimming cost V 2 bases and J 3 bases, with 7 bases left between them. The chain's CDR3 is CASSLRQYYGYTF. CDR3 DNA sequence: TGTGCCAGCAGTTTAAGACAGTACTATGGCTACACCTTC.

This clonotype has at least ten counts. The CDR3, as DNA: TGTGCCAGCAGCGGGGACGGATATCAGCCCCAGCATTTT. Protein product: CASSGDGYQPQHF. J is TRBJ1-5 and V is TRBV9; maybe TRBD1 (5 bases). Germline CDR1 and CDR2: SGDLS and YYNGEE. There are 13 residues in the CDR3. Deletions cut 3 bases from V and 5 bases from J, with 9 bases between.

About this clonotype itself: This may stem from a read error, because a much larger clone lies one nucleotide away. The chain carries TRBV9 and TRBJ1-1; perhaps TRBD1 as D (5 bases). The CDR3 sequence is 15 residues long. Germline loops: CDR1 SGDLS, CDR2 YYNGEE. V was trimmed by 4 bases and J by 0 bases, leaving 13 bases between them. The CDR3: CASSPQTDMNTEAFF. CDR3 coding DNA: TGTGCCAGCAGCCCCCAGACAGACATGAACACTGAAGCTTTCTTT.

This clonotype was picked up many times. This rearrangement joins TRBV19 to TRBJ2-7; TRBD2 might be the D (7 bases). CDR1 and CDR2 from the germline V gene are LNHDA and SQIVND (reference sequence). This CDR3 has 17 residues. Trimming removed 7 bases from V and 2 bases from J, with 24 bases in between. This CDR3 reads CASNPLTPGGAPYEQYF. The CDR3 DNA follows: TGTGCCAGTAATCCCCTAACCCCGGGGGGCGCCCCCTACGAGCAGTACTTC.

This clonotype was found many times. The rearrangement joins TRBV2 to TRBJ1-5; TRBD1 matches 10 bases. The CDR3 contains 14 residues. J gave up 7 bases and V 6 bases, and 6 bases lay outside the gene matches. Germline assignment: CDR1 SNHLY and CDR2 FYNNEI. The CDR3 spells CASSVGQGGQPQHF. DNA of the CDR3: TGTGCCAGCAGCGTTGGACAGGGGGGCCAGCCCCAGCATTTT.

This clonotype occurred many times. The chain recombines TRBV24-1 with TRBJ2-1; 9 nucleotides line up with TRBD1. The germline CDR1 and CDR2 sequences are KGHDR and SFDVKD. Trimming cost V 7 bases and J 8 bases; bases outside gene matches: 11. This CDR3 is 15 amino acids long. As DNA, the CDR3 is TGTGCCACCAGAGCACAGGGGGCAGGGTTAGATGAGCAGTTCTTC. Its translation is CATRAQGAGLDEQFF.